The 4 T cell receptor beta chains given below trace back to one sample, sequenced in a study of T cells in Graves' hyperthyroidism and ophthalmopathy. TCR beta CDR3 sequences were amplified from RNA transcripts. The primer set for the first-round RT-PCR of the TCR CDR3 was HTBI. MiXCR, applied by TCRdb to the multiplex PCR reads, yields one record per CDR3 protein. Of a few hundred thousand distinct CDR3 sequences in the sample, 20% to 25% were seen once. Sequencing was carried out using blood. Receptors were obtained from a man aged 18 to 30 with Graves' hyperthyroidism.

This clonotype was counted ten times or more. CDR3 sequence: CASSEANQGAETQYF. The CDR3 DNA sequence: TGTGCCAGCAGTGAAGCGAACCAGGGGGCTGAGACCCAGTACTTC. The chain is built from TRBV2 and TRBJ2-5, with 8 positions matching TRBD1. V dropped 0 bases and J dropped 5; count of bases not matched to a gene: 5. Germline CDR1 is SNHLY and CDR2 is FYNNEI. The CDR3 is made up of 15 amino acids.

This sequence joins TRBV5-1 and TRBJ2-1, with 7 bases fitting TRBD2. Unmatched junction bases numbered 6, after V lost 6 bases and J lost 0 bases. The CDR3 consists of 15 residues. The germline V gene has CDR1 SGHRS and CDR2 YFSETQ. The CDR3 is CASMGGDGSYNEQFF. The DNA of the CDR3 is TGCGCCAGCATGGGGGGGGACGGCTCCTACAATGAGCAGTTCTTC.

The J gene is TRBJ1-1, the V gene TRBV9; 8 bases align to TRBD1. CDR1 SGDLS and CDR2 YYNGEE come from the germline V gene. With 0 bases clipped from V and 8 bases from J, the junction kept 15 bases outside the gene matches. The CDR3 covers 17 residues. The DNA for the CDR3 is TGTGCCAGCAGCGTAGCTAGTCTGGGACAGGCGGCGGAGGAAGCTTTCTTT. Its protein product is CASSVASLGQAAEEAFF. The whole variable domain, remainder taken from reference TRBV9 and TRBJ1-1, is DSGVTQTPKHLITATGQRVTLRCSPRSGDLSVYWYQQSLDQGLQFLIQYYNGEERAKGNILERFSAQQFPDLHSELNLSSLELGDSALYFCASSVASLGQAAEEAFFGQGTRLTVV.

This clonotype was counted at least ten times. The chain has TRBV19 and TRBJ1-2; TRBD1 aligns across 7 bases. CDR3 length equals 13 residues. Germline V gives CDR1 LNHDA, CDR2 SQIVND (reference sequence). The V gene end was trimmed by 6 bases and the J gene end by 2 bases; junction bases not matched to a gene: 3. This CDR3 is CASSMTGNYGYTF. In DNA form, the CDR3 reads TGTGCCAGTAGCATGACAGGGAACTATGGCTACACCTTC.